The T cell receptor (beta chain) under discussion was sequenced for a study of T cell repertoires in cytomegalovirus infection. On the study more broadly: Recently identified HLA-C-restricted CMV epitopes were among the peptides used. Public TCR beta signatures were indicative of both CMV infection and a matching HLA type.

TCRdb reprocessed the reads with MiXCR, giving one entry per CDR3 protein. The sample has about 270,000 distinct CDR3 sequences, around 20% seen once. Trimming cost V 5 bases and J 5 bases; bases outside gene matches: 8. CDR1 SGHVS and CDR2 FQNEAQ come from the germline V gene. The length of the CDR3 is 15 residues. General observations from the study: HLA-C-restricted TCR beta clonotypes specific for CMV led the ex vivo response.

Concerning this clonotype itself: Its antigen is unidentified.

The sample consisted of cultured PBMCs, taken from culture after CMV antigen stimulation. The V gene is TRBV7-8, the J gene TRBJ2-1; 8 bases line up with TRBD2. This TCR derives from a human donor in good health (CMV status not recorded). Some clones in this sample may be carry-over from other donors' samples. The CDR3 nucleotides are TGTGCCAGCAGCAAAAAGCGGGAGTTTAACAATGAGCAGTTCTTC. Amino acids: CASSKKREFNNEQFF.